This T cell receptor beta chain was found in a study of blood T cell repertoires in COVID-19. About the study: T cells, B-cell-depleted T cells, or PBMCs supplied cDNA or gDNA.

In the authors' workflow: Amplified reference gene primers provided the basis for estimating nucleated cell counts. Assay: immunoSEQ multiplex PCR; the TCRdb copy retains only in-frame clones and omits some. Clonal size and the V and J genes are those of that table, whereas D and trimming came from the DNA. The table has about 270,000 clones, roughly 84% seen once. V was cut by 5 bases and J by 7 bases, with 12 bases left in between. Per the germline V gene, CDR1 is SQVTM and CDR2 is ANQGSEA. CDR3 size: 13 residues. The rearrangement uses TRBV29-1 and TRBJ1-6; D is undetermined. The receptor was isolated from a woman under 30 with acute or convalescent COVID-19. The sample comprised peripheral blood. CDR3 protein: CSVRDTPNSPLHF. DNA for the CDR3: TGCAGCGTTCGAGACACTCCGAATTCACCCCTCCACTTT. Based on the CDR3 plus reference TRBV29-1 and TRBJ1-6, the full variable domain is SAVISQKPSRDICQRGTSLTIQCQVDSQVTMMFWYRQQPGQSLTLIATANQGSEATYESGFVIDKFPISRPNLTFSTLTVSNMSPEDSSIYLCSVRDTPNSPLHFGNGTRLTVT.